These T cell receptor beta chains were read from a single sample in a study of blood T cell repertoires in COVID-19. Here immunoSEQ multiplex PCR was the method, and the copy in TCRdb shows in-frame clones only, minus some. The profile shows about 500,000 clones, roughly nine tenths of them singletons. The specimen sequenced was peripheral blood. Receptors originate from a woman in her 50s with COVID-19, enrolled during active disease. CDR3s include the opening cysteine and the closing phenylalanine or tryptophan. A D gene is named only where the DNA matches it firmly. The size of a clone is reported for some rows only, either as once, few or many, or as a class for expanded clones.

d_call	clone_size	j_call	v_call	cdr3_length	cdr3_nt	cdr3_aa
.	.	TRBJ2-5	TRBV29-1	13	TGCAGCGTAGACCAGACAAGCCGGGAGACCCAGTACTTC	CSVDQTSRETQYF
.	.	TRBJ2-2	TRBV2	15	TGTGCCAGCAGTGAAGTTGCGGAGAACACCGGGGAGCTGTTTTTT	CASSEVAENTGELFF
.	.	TRBJ2-6	TRBV11-2	18	TGTGCCAGCAGCTTATTCGGGCAGGGCAGCTCTGGGGCCAACGTCCTGACTTTC	CASSLFGQGSSGANVLTF
.	.	TRBJ2-7	TRBV21-1	13	TGTGCCAGCAGCAAAGGGGGGACACGCGAGCAGTACTTC	CASSKGGTREQYF
TRBD1	.	TRBJ2-5	TRBV11-3	17	TGTGCCAGCAGCTTAGCCAAAGACAGGGGGCGCCCAGAGACCCAGTACTTC	CASSLAKDRGRPETQYF
TRBD2	.	TRBJ2-7	TRBV30	13	TGTGCCTGGGGGACGGGGGGTTCCTACGAGCAGTACTTC	CAWGTGGSYEQYF
TRBD1	.	TRBJ2-3	TRBV5-5	16	TGTGCCAGCAGCTTGGCCGGACAGGGTAGCACAGATACGCAGTATTTT	CASSLAGQGSTDTQYF
.	.	TRBJ1-1	TRBV18	13	TGTGCCGCCGGGGGGGCCCTGAACACTGAAGCTTTCTTT	CAAGGALNTEAFF
.	.	TRBJ2-4	TRBV11-2	12	TGTGCCAGCAGCGCGGACTTAAACATTCAGTACTTC	CASSADLNIQYF
.	.	TRBJ2-7	TRBV12-3/TRBV12-4	13	TGTGCCAGCAGTTTAACGGGGAGAGGGGAGCAGTACTTC	CASSLTGRGEQYF
TRBD1	few	TRBJ1-1	TRBV7-2	19	TGTGCCAGCAGCTTAGGGACAGGGGGGCGGTTTTGGAGGAACACTGAAGCTTTCTTT	CASSLGTGGRFWRNTEAFF
.	.	TRBJ2-3	TRBV19	16	TGTGCCAGTAGTATAGATGGGGCAGGGGAAGCAGATACGCAGTATTTT	CASSIDGAGEADTQYF
TRBD1	once	TRBJ1-2	TRBV12-3/TRBV12-4	12	TGTGCCAGCAGGGGACAGGGTCCCACCTACACCTTC	CASRGQGPTYTF
TRBD1	.	TRBJ1-4	TRBV24-1	13	TGTGCCACCTCATCAGGGGGCTCTGAAAAACTGTTTTTT	CATSSGGSEKLFF
.	once	TRBJ2-2	TRBV18	16	TGTGCCAGCTCACCACCGGTACAGACGAACACCGGGGAGCTGTTTTTT	CASSPPVQTNTGELFF